The next 20 T cell receptor beta chains were all read from a single sample in a study of shared clonotypes between healthy human individuals. Assay used: immunoSEQ multiplex PCR; TCRdb lists only in-frame clones, some missing. The repertoire holds 700,000 to 950,000 clones, with 90% to 98% as singletons. Naive CD8 isolation took CD45RO-negative cells positively selected for CCR7 and excluded terminally differentiated effector memory CD45RA+ cells. Material: naive CD8+ T cells sorted from blood. All receptors come from a young man in good health.

The rearrangement links TRBV11-3 to TRBJ2-7, with D possibly being TRBD1 (5 bases). From germline, CDR1 is SGHNT and CDR2 YENEEA. CDR3 length equals 13 residues. V was pared by 2 bases and J by 1 base, with 6 bases between. The CDR3 DNA follows: TGTGCCAGCAGCTTAAGGGGATCCTACGAGCAGTACTTC. Its translation: CASSLRGSYEQYF.

The rearrangement links TRBV27 to TRBJ1-5; weak D call: TRBD1 (5 bases). The V and J ends lost 5 bases and 11 bases respectively, with 19 bases between them. This CDR3 is built from 14 residues. Germline V gene sequence: CDR1 MNHEY, CDR2 SMNVEV (reference sequence). As DNA, the CDR3 is TGTGCCAGCAGTCCTAGGGATCCGATCAGGGCCCAGCATTTT. Protein product: CASSPRDPIRAQHF.

This chain connects TRBV5-1 to TRBJ1-1; D is ambiguous. Germline V CDR1 and CDR2: SGHRS, YFSETQ. CDR3 length: 14 amino acids. The V and J ends lost 5 bases and 0 bases respectively, with 11 bases between them. For the CDR3, the DNA is TGCGCCAGCAGTAAGGCAGACATGAACACTGAAGCTTTCTTT. Protein: CASSKADMNTEAFF.

The rearrangement joins TRBV28 to TRBJ2-1; the match to TRBD2 covers 13 bases. V trimming: 8 bases; J trimming: 3 bases; junction bases outside the gene matches: 10. Per the germline V gene, CDR1 is MDHEN and CDR2 is SYDVKM. CDR3 length equals 17 residues. The DNA for the CDR3 is TGTGCCAGCGGGTCGACTAGCGGGAGGTATGTCTACAATGAGCAGTTCTTC. The encoded protein is CASGSTSGRYVYNEQFF. Looking up the rest from reference TRBV28 and TRBJ2-1 gives the full variable domain: DVKVTQSSRYLVKRTGEKVFLECVQDMDHENMFWYRQDPGLGLRLIYFSYDVKMKEKGDIPEGYSVSREKKERFSLILESASTNQTSMYLCASGSTSGRYVYNEQFFGPGTRLTVL.

This rearrangement joins TRBV6-6 to TRBJ2-7; possibly TRBD1 or TRBD2 for D (5 bases each). The CDR3 runs to 16 residues. CDR1 and CDR2 (germline): MNHNY, SVGAGI (reference sequence). V was shortened by 4 bases and J by 2 bases, with 18 bases between the two germline ends. The CDR3 nucleotides read TGTGCCAGCAGTTCCCCCGGGACCGAGAGGCCCTACGAGCAGTACTTC. Encoded protein: CASSSPGTERPYEQYF.

The chain combines TRBV27 with TRBJ2-7; 7 positions agree with TRBD1. CDR3 length: 15 amino acids. The V and J ends lost 4 bases and 2 bases, in that order; junction bases with no gene match: 8. Germline-derived CDR1 and CDR2 are MNHEY and SMNVEV (reference sequence). The CDR3 DNA follows: TGTGCCAGCAGTTACGGGACAGAGTTAACCTACGAGCAGTACTTC. It translates to CASSYGTELTYEQYF.

The V and J genes are TRBV5-4 and TRBJ1-2; no clear D gene. Trimming stripped 1 base from V and 2 bases from J, with 6 bases between. The CDR3 extends over 13 amino acids. Germline V gene lookup returns CDR1 SGHNT and CDR2 YYREEE (reference sequence). The CDR3 region is CASSLPDNYGYTF. CDR3 nucleotide sequence: TGTGCCAGCAGCTTGCCTGACAACTATGGCTACACCTTC.

The V and J genes are TRBV6-5 and TRBJ2-1, with a tentative D call TRBD2 (6 bases). Deletions cut 5 bases from V and 3 bases from J, with 14 bases between. In germline, CDR1 is MNHEY, CDR2 SVGAGI. This CDR3 region has 15 residues. The CDR3 bases are TGTGCCAGCAGTCCCCTCGCCGGGAGCTACAATGAGCAGTTCTTC. Translating gives CASSPLAGSYNEQFF.

The chain joins TRBV5-4 to TRBJ2-5; 8 bases align to TRBD1. The germline V gene encodes CDR1 SGHNT and CDR2 YYREEE (reference sequence). Unmatched junction bases numbered 6, after V lost 4 bases and J lost 4 bases. CDR3 length: 14 residues. This chain's CDR3 is CASSPGQVGETQYF. The CDR3 DNA is TGTGCCAGCAGCCCGGGACAGGTGGGAGAGACCCAGTACTTC.

This sequence joins TRBV27 and TRBJ2-2; D is uncertain. The CDR3 runs to 14 residues. Trimming removed 2 bases from V and 0 bases from J, with 4 bases in between. The germline V gene encodes CDR1 MNHEY and CDR2 SMNVEV (reference sequence). Written as DNA, the CDR3 is TGTGCCAGCAGTTTAACGGCGAACACCGGGGAGCTGTTTTTT. Translation gives CASSLTANTGELFF.

This clone appeared a few times. The V and J genes are TRBV27 and TRBJ1-2; TRBD1 matches at 7 bases. Germline CDR1 MNHEY, CDR2 SMNVEV (reference sequence). V lost 5 bases to trimming and J lost 3 bases; unmatched junction nucleotides: 6. The CDR3 extends over 14 amino acids. The DNA for the CDR3 is TGTGCCAGCAGTGTAGGACAGGAATACTATGGCTACACCTTC. Amino acids: CASSVGQEYYGYTF.

The J gene is TRBJ2-5, the V gene TRBV6-5; tentative D call: TRBD2 (6 bases). This CDR3 has 15 amino acids. V lost 1 base and J 5 bases, leaving 14 bases between the germline ends. The germline V gene encodes CDR1 MNHEY and CDR2 SVGAGI. CDR3 region: CASSYFHGGEETQYF. CDR3 DNA sequence: TGTGCCAGCAGTTACTTTCACGGAGGGGAGGAGACCCAGTACTTC.

V and J are TRBV6-5 and TRBJ2-1; a weak D match, TRBD1 (7 bases). The length of the CDR3 is 14 residues. CDR1 is MNHEY and CDR2 is SVGAGI in the germline V gene. The ends were cut back, 2 bases at V and 6 bases at J, with 11 bases in the middle. In DNA form, the CDR3 reads TGTGCCAGCAGTTACACGCAGGGGGGCAATGAGCAGTTCTTC. It encodes CASSYTQGGNEQFF.

This clone was detected only a few times. Different DNA sequences within this sample yield the same CDR3. The V gene is TRBV11-2, the J gene TRBJ1-1; D is ambiguous. CDR1 SGHAT and CDR2 FQNNGV come from the germline V gene. The CDR3 contains 13 residues. With 1 base removed from V and 1 base from J, the gap between germline ends came to 4 bases. CDR3 in DNA: TGTGCCAGCAGCTTAGGTCAGAACACTGAAGCTTTCTTT. This translates into CASSLGQNTEAFF.

This clone was picked up one time. This sequence joins TRBV29-1 and TRBJ2-1, with 7 positions matching TRBD2. This CDR3 region has 15 residues. V trimming: 6 bases; J trimming: 4 bases; junction bases outside the gene matches: 12. Germline CDR1 reads SQVTM; CDR2 reads ANQGSEA. CDR3 bases: TGCAGCGTGCAATGGCTAGAGCGGGAATACAATGAGCAGTTCTTC. It encodes CSVQWLEREYNEQFF.

V usage is TRBV27 and J usage is TRBJ2-7; 11 bases are a match to TRBD1. The CDR3 is 19 amino acids. Trimming took 6 bases from V and 1 from J; bases not matched to a gene: 17. Looked up from germline, CDR1 is MNHEY and CDR2 is SMNVEV (reference sequence). In DNA, the CDR3 is TGTGCCAGCAGGAGGAGAGCGGGACAGGGGGTTATTCGGTCCTACGAGCAGTACTTC. Amino acids: CASRRRAGQGVIRSYEQYF.

V is TRBV4-1 and J is TRBJ1-5, with TRBD1 matching 7 bases. V shed 0 bases, J shed 6 bases, and the junction held 2 bases outside the gene matches. The CDR3 length is 14 residues. CDR1 is MGHRA and CDR2 is YSYEKL in the germline V gene. The CDR3 loop reads CASSQDRTGQPQHF. Here the CDR3 DNA reads TGCGCCAGCAGCCAAGATAGGACAGGTCAGCCCCAGCATTTT.

The rearrangement joins TRBV2 to TRBJ2-3; no clear D gene. The ends were cut back, 8 bases at V and 5 bases at J, with 14 bases in the middle. Germline CDR1 and CDR2: SNHLY and FYNNEI. The CDR3 length is 13 residues. This CDR3 reads CASPPLTQDTQYF. CDR3 DNA: TGTGCCAGCCCGCCCCTGACACAAGATACGCAGTATTTT.

The chain uses TRBV19 and TRBJ1-1; TRBD1 matches at 11 bases. This CDR3 has 15 amino acids. After removal of 5 bases from V and 5 bases from J, the junction contained 7 bases not matched to a gene. CDR1 and CDR2 from the germline V gene are LNHDA and SQIVND (reference sequence). CDR3 DNA sequence: TGTGCCAGTAGTGCCTGGACAGGGGGCTATACTGAAGCTTTCTTT. Residues: CASSAWTGGYTEAFF.

Points on this clone: One junction end does not reproduce the germline sequence, and a read error may be involved. The chain is built from TRBV7-7 and TRBJ1-1, with D perhaps TRBD1 (6 bases). Germline-derived CDR1 and CDR2 are SSHAT and FNYEAQ (reference sequence). The CDR3 extends over 13 amino acids. The CDR3 nucleotides are TGTGCTAGCAGCCATGAACAGGGCTCTGAAGCTTTCTTT. It encodes CASSHEQGSEAFF. Full variable domain (outside the CDR3, taken from reference TRBV7-7 and TRBJ1-1): GAGVSQSPRYKVTKRGQDVTLRCDPISSHATLYWYQQALGQGPEFLTYFNYEAQPDKSGLPSDRFSAERPEGSISTLTIQRTEQRDSAMYRCASSHEQGSEAFFGQGTRLTVV.